This TCR beta chain was obtained from a study of PD-L1 blockade in urothelial cancer. At the level of the study: Researchers looked at the blood 3 weeks (second dose) and 6 weeks after treatment began.

Here immunoSEQ multiplex PCR was the method, and the copy in TCRdb shows in-frame clones only, minus some. This table holds about 72,000 clones, approximately 83% found once. The CDR3 extends over 15 amino acids. Germline CDR1 is SGHAT and CDR2 is FQNNGV. V shed 1 base and J shed 7 bases, with 11 bases lying between them. Time point defined: pretreatment peripheral blood. The sample in question was PBMCs, obtained around atezolizumab (anti-PD-L1) treatment. V and J are TRBV11-2 and TRBJ1-6; D unresolved. The clonotype was recovered from a man between 60 and 75 years old with urothelial cancer. CDR3 protein: CASSLALLRNSPLHF. The CDR3 nucleotides read TGTGCCAGCAGCTTAGCTCTACTCAGGAATTCACCCCTCCACTTT.